The TCR beta chain described here comes from a study of blood T cell repertoires in COVID-19. Overall study: Acute and convalescent COVID-19 samples came from the United States, Italy and Spain.

Repertoires were generated with immunoSEQ multiplex PCR, while TCRdb's copy carries only in-frame clones and drops some. Of 300,000 to 450,000 clones in the sample, around 87% were seen once. J lost 5 bases, V lost 6 bases, and 11 bases had no gene match. The CDR3 is 15 residues long. Germline V CDR1 and CDR2: KGHSH, LQKENI. Sequencing used peripheral blood. This receptor was taken from a woman aged 55-70 years with COVID-19, enrolled during active disease. The chain uses TRBV18 and TRBJ1-1; 8 positions match TRBD1. In nucleotides, the CDR3 is TGTGCCAGCTCCTCTTCTACAGGGGGGTTTACTGAAGCTTTCTTT. This translates into CASSSSTGGFTEAFF.